The 18 T cell receptor beta chains below come from one sample, sequenced in a study of siplizumab effects on memory and regulatory T cells. Assay: immunoSEQ multiplex PCR; the TCRdb copy retains only in-frame clones and omits some. The table has 95,000 to 110,000 clones, approximately 93% seen once; the top ten hold approximately 0.67%. The sample comprised Tregs sorted from blood. All receptors come from a human donor in good health.

This clone was found once. This chain uses TRBV9 with TRBJ2-3; D may correspond to TRBD1 or TRBD2 (5 bases each). Trimming shortened V by 0 bases and J by 2 bases, and 13 bases separated the two germline ends. Germline V CDR1 and CDR2: SGDLS, YYNGEE. This CDR3 spans 16 amino acids. The CDR3 sequence is CASSVEPRDLTDTQYF. CDR3 coding DNA: TGTGCCAGCAGCGTAGAGCCCCGGGACCTCACAGATACGCAGTATTTT.

Note on this clone: Other DNA sequences in this specimen translate into the identical CDR3. The CDR3, as DNA: TGTGCCAGCAGCTTGCGGGGCACTGAAGCTTTCTTT. Protein: CASSLRGTEAFF. The rearrangement joins TRBV11-2 to TRBJ1-1; D unresolved. Germline assignment: CDR1 SGHAT and CDR2 FQNNGV. The V end was cut by 3 bases, the J end by 4 bases, with 6 bases between. CDR3 length: 12 amino acids. The entire variable domain, with the rest obtained from reference TRBV11-2 and TRBJ1-1, is as follows: EAGVAQSPRYKIIEKRQSVAFWCNPISGHATLYWYQQILGQGPKLLIQFQNNGVVDDSQLPKDRFSAERLKGVDSTLKIQPAKLEDSAVYLCASSLRGTEAFFGQGTRLTVV.

V usage is TRBV6-1 and J usage is TRBJ1-2; D is undetermined. CDR1 and CDR2 from the germline V gene are MNHNS and SASEGT. V dropped 4 bases and J dropped 7 bases, with 25 bases sitting between them. CDR3 size: 17 residues. The CDR3 DNA reads TGTGCCAGCAGTGGGCCCCCTGGCAGGTCATTATTCAGTGGCTACACCTTC. It codes for CASSGPPGRSLFSGYTF.

The V gene is TRBV5-1, the J gene TRBJ2-3; unclear D gene. From germline, CDR1 is SGHRS and CDR2 YFSETQ. CDR3 length: 15 residues. The V and J ends lost 4 bases and 3 bases respectively, with 15 bases between them. The CDR3 bases are TGCGCCAGCAGCCGAATCGGGTCTGGAACAGATACGCAGTATTTT. Its translation: CASSRIGSGTDTQYF. Based on the CDR3 plus reference TRBV5-1 and TRBJ2-3, the full variable domain is KAGVTQTPRYLIKTRGQQVTLSCSPISGHRSVSWYQQTPGQGLQFLFEYFSETQRNKGNFPGRFSGRQFSNSRSEMNVSTLELGDSALYLCASSRIGSGTDTQYFGPGTRLTVL.

This chain uses TRBV18 with TRBJ2-3; D not resolved. The CDR3 is 15 residues long. V dropped 4 bases and J dropped 1 base, with 12 bases sitting between them. Germline values: CDR1 KGHSH, CDR2 LQKENI. CDR3 residues: CASSLGRLRTDTQYF. As DNA, the CDR3 is TGTGCCAGCTCACTAGGTAGACTCCGCACAGATACGCAGTATTTT. Complete variable domain (other parts from reference TRBV18 and TRBJ2-3): NAGVMQNPRHLVRRRGQEARLRCSPMKGHSHVYWYRQLPEEGLKFMVYLQKENIIDESGMPKERFSAEFPKEGPSILRIQQVVRGDSAAYFCASSLGRLRTDTQYFGPGTRLTVL.

V is TRBV30 and J is TRBJ1-4; D is undetermined. Trimming removed 4 bases at V and 4 bases at J, with 10 bases between. The CDR3 sequence is 13 residues long. CDR1 and CDR2 from the germline V gene are GTSNPN and SVGIG (reference sequence). CDR3 region: CAWTGGFNEKLFF. The DNA of the CDR3 is TGTGCCTGGACAGGTGGATTTAATGAAAAACTGTTTTTT. Full variable domain (rest looked up from reference TRBV30 and TRBJ1-4): SQTIHQWPATLVQPVGSPLSLECTVEGTSNPNLYWYRQAAGRGLQLLFYSVGIGQISSEVPQNLSASRPQDRQFILSSKKLLLSDSGFYLCAWTGGFNEKLFFGSGTQLSVL.

V usage is TRBV15 and J usage is TRBJ2-1, with D possibly TRBD2 on 5 matching bases. Germline V CDR1 and CDR2: LNHNV, YYDKDF (reference sequence). The V gene lost 3 bases and the J gene lost 1 base, with 10 bases spanning the gap. The CDR3 totals 15 residues. In DNA, the CDR3 is TGTGCCACCAGCAGCCTGAGAGGGTCCTACAATGAGCAGTTCTTC. Amino acid sequence: CATSSLRGSYNEQFF. The full variable domain, completed using reference TRBV15 and TRBJ2-1, is DAMVIQNPRYQVTQFGKPVTLSCSQTLNHNVMYWYQQKSSQAPKLLFHYYDKDFNNEADTPDNFQSRRPNTSFCFLDIRSPGLGDTAMYLCATSSLRGSYNEQFFGPGTRLTVL.

CDR3 coding DNA: TGTGCCAGCAGCGGGACAGGGCACAATCAGCCCCAGCATTTT. Translating gives CASSGTGHNQPQHF. This chain joins TRBV5-5 and TRBJ1-5; 9 bases are a match to TRBD1. The CDR3 is 14 residues long. V shed 4 bases, J shed 3 bases, and the junction held 2 bases outside the gene matches. The V gene's germline CDR1 is SGHKS and CDR2 YYEKEE (reference sequence).

CDR3 sequence reads: CASSPPRRSGGNEQFF. In DNA form, the CDR3 reads TGTGCCAGCAGTCCCCCCCGTAGGAGCGGGGGCAATGAGCAGTTCTTC. The chain is built from TRBV6-6 and TRBJ2-1; the match to TRBD2 covers 8 bases. The CDR3 loop spans 16 amino acids. Trimming removed 5 bases from V and 6 bases from J; junction bases left unmatched: 12. Looked up from germline, CDR1 is MNHNY and CDR2 is SVGAGI (reference sequence).

The rearrangement joins TRBV9 to TRBJ2-1; a weak D match, TRBD2 (5 bases). V lost 4 bases to trimming and J lost 6 bases, with 17 bases between them. The CDR3 has 15 amino acids. CDR1 SGDLS and CDR2 YYNGEE come from the germline V gene. CDR3 DNA: TGTGCCAGCAGCCCCTATGTTAGCGTTGGCAATGAGCAGTTCTTC. It is translated as CASSPYVSVGNEQFF.

The chain links TRBV2 to TRBJ1-5, with TRBD1 matching over 8 bases. V shed 6 bases, J shed 0 bases, and the junction held 4 bases outside the gene matches. This CDR3 has 15 amino acids. The germline V gene encodes CDR1 SNHLY and CDR2 FYNNEI. The CDR3 DNA sequence: TGTGCCAGCAGCAAACAGGGGGTTAGCAATCAGCCCCAGCATTTT. Its protein product is CASSKQGVSNQPQHF.

This clone was recorded a few times. The genes are TRBV9 and TRBJ1-1; 11 nucleotides agree with TRBD1. Germline values: CDR1 SGDLS, CDR2 YYNGEE. Unmatched junction bases numbered 0, after V lost 5 bases and J lost 3 bases. CDR3 length: 13 amino acids. The CDR3 region has the DNA TGTGCCAGCAGGGGACAGGGGGACACTGAAGCTTTCTTT. Translating it yields CASRGQGDTEAFF.

This chain connects TRBV2 to TRBJ1-5; no clear D gene. CDR3 length: 13 amino acids. The V end lost 4 bases, the J end lost 3 bases, and 7 bases lay between the germline ends. CDR1 is SNHLY, CDR2 FYNNEI, per germline. The CDR3 coding sequence is TGTGCCAGCAGTGCCGGGATCAATCAGCCCCAGCATTTT. It specifies CASSAGINQPQHF.

The chain recombines TRBV18 with TRBJ1-2; D gene ambiguous. V lost 3 bases to trimming and J lost 5 bases, with 16 bases between them. The germline gives CDR1 KGHSH, CDR2 LQKENI. This CDR3 has 15 amino acids. The CDR3 DNA sequence: TGTGCCAGCTCACCTACCGGGTCTGAAGGGTATGGCTACACCTTC. It encodes CASSPTGSEGYGYTF. Variable domain in full (rest from reference TRBV18 and TRBJ1-2): NAGVMQNPRHLVRRRGQEARLRCSPMKGHSHVYWYRQLPEEGLKFMVYLQKENIIDESGMPKERFSAEFPKEGPSILRIQQVVRGDSAAYFCASSPTGSEGYGYTFGSGTRLTVV.

The rearrangement uses TRBV5-1 and TRBJ2-5; 8 bases agree with TRBD2. CDR3 length equals 15 residues. Per the germline V gene, CDR1 is SGHRS and CDR2 is YFSETQ. V was pared by 7 bases and J by 1 base, with 9 bases of the junction left unmatched. As DNA, the CDR3 is TGCGCCAGCGGGGGAGCGGGAGCAGGCCAAGAGACCCAGTACTTC. This codes for CASGGAGAGQETQYF.

This clone came up a few times. The V call is TRBV19, the J call TRBJ1-5; 8 bases line up with TRBD1. CDR3 length equals 13 residues. V lost 3 bases, J lost 5 bases, and 0 bases stayed unmatched. Germline CDR1 LNHDA, CDR2 SQIVND (reference sequence). The CDR3 spells CASSMTGDQPQHF. The CDR3 DNA follows: TGTGCCAGTAGTATGACAGGGGATCAGCCCCAGCATTTT. Full variable domain (missing parts from reference TRBV19 and TRBJ1-5): DGGITQSPKYLFRKEGQNVTLSCEQNLNHDAMYWYRQDPGQGLRLIYYSQIVNDFQKGDIAEGYSVSREKKESFPLTVTSAQKNPTAFYLCASSMTGDQPQHFGDGTRLSIL.

V gene TRBV4-3 combines with J gene TRBJ2-6; D ambiguous. Germline lookup yields CDR1 LGHNA and CDR2 YSLEER. Trimming left V 4 bases short and J 0 bases short, with 4 bases between. The CDR3 loop spans 14 amino acids. The CDR3 DNA follows: TGCGCCAGCAGCCCAATCTCTGGGGCCAACGTCCTGACTTTC. It translates to CASSPISGANVLTF.

The chain uses TRBV2 and TRBJ2-3; 9 bases line up with TRBD1. Per germline, CDR1 SNHLY and CDR2 FYNNEI. This CDR3 is built from 17 residues. V dropped 8 bases and J dropped 5; count of bases not matched to a gene: 17. This CDR3 is CASRSYRTGASRDTQYF. CDR3 nucleotides: TGTGCCAGCCGTTCTTACAGGACAGGGGCTAGTCGAGATACGCAGTATTTT. Complete variable domain (other parts from reference TRBV2 and TRBJ2-3): EPEVTQTPSHQVTQMGQEVILRCVPISNHLYFYWYRQILGQKVEFLVSFYNNEISEKSEIFDDQFSVERPDGSNFTLKIRSTKLEDSAMYFCASRSYRTGASRDTQYFGPGTRLTVL.